These 7 T cell receptor beta chains were sequenced from one sample in a study of control samples from healthy donors and cancer patients. Assay: immunoSEQ multiplex PCR; the TCRdb copy retains only in-frame clones and omits some. Of roughly 160,000 clones listed, about 91% are singletons. The sequenced material came from blood. These receptor sequences come from a woman in her 30s in good health.

This chain connects TRBV6-4 to TRBJ2-3; D unclear. The V end was cut by 3 bases, the J end by 0 bases, with 4 bases between. Germline CDR1 is MRHNA and CDR2 is SNTAGT. The CDR3 spans 13 residues. The CDR3 coding sequence is TGTGCCAGCAGTGAGGGGAGCACAGATACGCAGTATTTT. Its protein is CASSEGSTDTQYF.

V gene TRBV7-9 combines with J gene TRBJ2-3; 8 nucleotides agree with TRBD2. Trimming took 2 bases from V and 3 from J; bases not matched to a gene: 7. This CDR3 is 16 amino acids long. Germline V lookup: CDR1 SEHNR, CDR2 FQNEAQ (reference sequence). The DNA for the CDR3 is TGTGCCAGCAGCTTATACCCGGGGGGGCAGACAGATACGCAGTATTTT. This encodes CASSLYPGGQTDTQYF.

This rearrangement joins TRBV4-2 to TRBJ2-3; possible D gene TRBD2, 6 bases. Trimming shortened V by 4 bases and J by 1 base, and 12 bases separated the two germline ends. The CDR3 totals 15 residues. Germline V gene sequence: CDR1 LGHNA, CDR2 YNFKEQ. This chain's CDR3 is CASSPAGWGTDTQYF. The CDR3, as DNA: TGTGCCAGCAGCCCGGCGGGATGGGGCACAGATACGCAGTATTTT.

The genes are TRBV10-1 and TRBJ1-1, with D possibly being TRBD1 (5 bases). V lost 6 bases and J lost 3, with 11 bases in between. The CDR3 runs 13 residues. Germline V gene lookup returns CDR1 WNHNN and CDR2 SYGVQD (reference sequence). For the CDR3, the DNA is TGCGCCAGCAGGCGCAAAGGGGACACTGAAGCTTTCTTT. Encoded protein: CASRRKGDTEAFF.

The chain uses TRBV19 and TRBJ1-1; D ambiguous. V lost 3 bases to trimming and J lost 8 bases, with 13 bases between them. CDR1 and CDR2 from the germline V gene are LNHDA and SQIVND (reference sequence). CDR3 length: 13 residues. CDR3 nucleotides: TGTGCCAGTAGTATCGGATTAATTAGAGAAGCTTTCTTT. Residues: CASSIGLIREAFF.

This clone was seen a few times. This chain uses TRBV6-5 with TRBJ2-2; no clear D gene. Between the trimmed V and J ends, which lost 8 bases and 1 base, there was a span of 11 bases. The CDR3 has 14 residues. The V gene's germline CDR1 is MNHEY and CDR2 SVGAGI. The CDR3 bases are TGTGCCAGCCCGAAGGCAGAGAACACCGGGGAGCTGTTTTTT. Encoded protein: CASPKAENTGELFF.

The sample holds a few counts of this clone. The chain carries TRBV11-2 and TRBJ2-7; D remains unclear. The CDR3 covers 11 residues. The V end lost 5 bases, the J end lost 2 bases, and 4 bases lay between the germline ends. Germline assignment: CDR1 SGHAT and CDR2 FQNNGV. In DNA form, the CDR3 reads TGTGCCAGCAGCCCAGCCTACGAGCAGTACGTC. This codes for CASSPAYEQYV.